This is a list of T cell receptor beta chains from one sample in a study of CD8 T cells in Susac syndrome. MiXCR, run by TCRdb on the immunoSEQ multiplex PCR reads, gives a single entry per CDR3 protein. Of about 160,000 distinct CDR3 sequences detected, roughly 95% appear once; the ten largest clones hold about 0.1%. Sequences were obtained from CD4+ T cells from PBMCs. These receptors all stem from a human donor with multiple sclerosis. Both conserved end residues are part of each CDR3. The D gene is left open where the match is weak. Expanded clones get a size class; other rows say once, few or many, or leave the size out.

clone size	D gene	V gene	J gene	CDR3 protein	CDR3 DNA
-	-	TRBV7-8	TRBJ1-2	CASSTGQLGYTF	TGTGCCAGCAGCACCGGACAATTGGGCTACACCTTC
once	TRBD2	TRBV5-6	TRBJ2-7	CASSMGLAADYEQYF	TGTGCCAGCAGCATGGGACTAGCGGCTGACTACGAGCAGTACTTC
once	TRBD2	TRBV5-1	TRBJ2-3	CASRPSGTTDTQYF	TGCGCCAGCAGACCTAGCGGGACAACAGATACGCAGTATTTT
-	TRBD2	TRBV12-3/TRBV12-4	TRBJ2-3	CASSPTSGSLTDTQYF	TGTGCCAGCAGTCCGACTAGCGGGAGTCTTACAGATACGCAGTATTTT
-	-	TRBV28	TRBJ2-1	CASGDNNEQFF	TGTGCCAGCGGGGATAACAATGAGCAGTTCTTC
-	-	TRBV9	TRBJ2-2	CASSAEYGGATNTGELFF	TGTGCCAGCAGCGCAGAGTATGGGGGAGCCACCAACACCGGGGAGCTGTTTTTT
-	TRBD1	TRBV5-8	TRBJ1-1	CASSLTQGSAEAFF	TGTGCCAGCAGCTTAACACAGGGGTCGGCTGAAGCTTTCTTT
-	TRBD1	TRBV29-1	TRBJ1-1	CSVLGAQGATEAFF	TGCAGCGTTTTAGGGGCGCAGGGGGCCACTGAAGCTTTCTTT
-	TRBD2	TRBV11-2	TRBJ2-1	CASSLVMSGRALNEQFF	TGTGCCAGCAGCTTAGTAATGAGCGGGAGGGCCCTCAATGAGCAGTTCTTC
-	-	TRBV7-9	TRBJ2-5	CASSRIGVQETQYF	TGTGCCAGCAGCCGAATCGGGGTCCAAGAGACCCAGTACTTC
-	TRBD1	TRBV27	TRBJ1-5	CASRPGDRSNQPQHF	TGTGCCAGCAGGCCAGGGGACAGAAGCAATCAGCCCCAGCATTTT
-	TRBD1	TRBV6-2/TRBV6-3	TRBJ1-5	CASSLGQGTPPQHF	TGTGCCAGCAGCCTCGGACAGGGGACTCCGCCCCAGCATTTT
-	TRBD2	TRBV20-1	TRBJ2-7	CGARGLAGEVEQYF	TGCGGTGCTAGGGGACTAGCGGGAGAGGTCGAGCAGTACTTC
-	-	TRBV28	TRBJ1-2	CASSPQTATGSLYGYTF	TGTGCCAGCAGTCCGCAAACTGCCACAGGGTCTCTCTATGGCTACACCTTC
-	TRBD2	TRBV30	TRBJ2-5	CAWSDGLAGGSETQYF	TGTGCCTGGAGTGACGGACTAGCGGGAGGGTCAGAGACCCAGTACTTC
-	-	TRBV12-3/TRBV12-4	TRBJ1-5	CASRGGPGGNQPQHF	TGTGCCAGCAGGGGCGGGCCGGGGGGCAATCAGCCCCAGCATTTT
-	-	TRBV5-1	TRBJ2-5	CASSTTGRQETQYF	TGCGCCAGCAGCACAACAGGAAGACAAGAGACCCAGTACTTC
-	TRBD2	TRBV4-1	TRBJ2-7	CASSQGLAGGTTFYEQYF	TGCGCCAGCAGCCAGGGACTAGCGGGAGGAACAACTTTCTACGAGCAGTACTTC
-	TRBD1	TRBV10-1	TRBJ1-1	CASSDGTGNTEAFF	TGCGCCAGCAGTGACGGGACAGGGAACACTGAAGCTTTCTTT
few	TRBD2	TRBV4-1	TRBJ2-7	CASSQDLAAPYEQYF	TGCGCCAGCAGCCAAGATCTAGCGGCACCCTACGAGCAGTACTTC
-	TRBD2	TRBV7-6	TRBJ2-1	CASSPSGLRAANEQFF	TGTGCCAGCAGTCCTAGCGGGCTACGTGCGGCAAATGAGCAGTTCTTC
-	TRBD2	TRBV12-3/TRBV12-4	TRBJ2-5	CASSTSGGRKETQYF	TGTGCCAGCAGTACGAGCGGGGGCCGTAAGGAGACCCAGTACTTC
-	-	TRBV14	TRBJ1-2	CASSQVGWTEDYGYTF	TGTGCCAGCAGCCAAGTTGGTTGGACAGAAGATTATGGCTACACCTTC
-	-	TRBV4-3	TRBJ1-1	CASSQDFGDTEAFF	TGCGCCAGCAGCCAAGATTTCGGGGACACTGAAGCTTTCTTT
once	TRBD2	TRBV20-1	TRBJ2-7	CSAPPGLPRDEQYF	TGCAGTGCTCCGCCGGGACTACCCCGGGACGAGCAGTACTTC
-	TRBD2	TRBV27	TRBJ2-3	CASSLYRDYDTDTQYF	TGTGCCAGCAGTCTTTACCGGGACTACGACACAGATACGCAGTATTTT
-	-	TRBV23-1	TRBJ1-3	CASSHTGSDGNTIYF	TGCGCCAGCAGTCATACAGGGTCGGATGGAAACACCATATATTTT
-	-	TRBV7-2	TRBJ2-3	CASSSKEATDTQYF	TGTGCCAGCAGCTCAAAGGAGGCCACAGATACGCAGTATTTT
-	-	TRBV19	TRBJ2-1	CASSIVGQYSYNEQFF	TGTGCCAGTAGTATAGTGGGGCAGTACTCCTACAATGAGCAGTTCTTC
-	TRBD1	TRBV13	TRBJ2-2	CASSPRGITNTGELFF	TGTGCCAGCAGCCCCAGGGGGATAACGAACACCGGGGAGCTGTTTTTT
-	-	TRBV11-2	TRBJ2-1	CASSPSERAYNEQFF	TGTGCCAGCAGCCCATCCGAGCGGGCCTACAATGAGCAGTTCTTC
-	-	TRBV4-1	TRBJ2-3	CASSHRAFTDTQYF	TGCGCCAGCAGCCACAGGGCGTTCACAGATACGCAGTATTTT
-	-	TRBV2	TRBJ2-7	CASRPTGPGYEQYF	TGTGCCAGCAGACCCACGGGACCGGGATACGAGCAGTACTTC